A selection of T cell receptor beta chains follows, all from one sample in a study of cytomegalovirus exposure and HLA in healthy donors. Repertoires were generated with immunoSEQ multiplex PCR, while TCRdb's copy carries only in-frame clones and drops some. The sample contains about 110,000 clones, 70% to 80% of which appear only once. What was sequenced was PBMCs. The source of these receptors is a woman aged 40 to 50 in good health and CMV-seronegative. CDR3s include the opening cysteine and the closing phenylalanine or tryptophan. A D gene is named only where the DNA matches it firmly. A clone size is listed for some rows: how often the clone was seen (once, few, many), or a class if it is expanded.

abundance	v_gene	d_gene	j_gene	CDR3nt	CDR3aa
.	TRBV28	.	TRBJ2-2	TGTGCCAGCACGCAGGCTAACACCGGGGAGCTGTTTTTT	CASTQANTGELFF
.	TRBV2	TRBD1	TRBJ2-2	TGTGCCAGCAGTACACAGGGGGACACCGGGGAGCTGTTTTTT	CASSTQGDTGELFF
.	TRBV6-5	TRBD1	TRBJ2-7	TGTGCCAGCAGCCGACGGACAGGGATCGAGCAGTACTTC	CASSRRTGIEQYF
.	TRBV6-5	TRBD1	TRBJ2-7	TGTGCCAGCAGTTCGCCCCGGGACAGTAAGTACGAGCAGTACTTC	CASSSPRDSKYEQYF
.	TRBV29-1	.	TRBJ2-7	TGCAGCGTTACTACGGCGGGCCCCTACGAGCAGTACTTC	CSVTTAGPYEQYF
.	TRBV19	.	TRBJ2-2	TGTGCCAGTTCCCGCGGCGACACCGGGGAGCTGTTTTTT	CASSRGDTGELFF
.	TRBV7-9	.	TRBJ2-7	TGTTCCAGCAGCACGAGGGACTACGAGCAGTACTTC	CSSSTRDYEQYF
.	TRBV27	.	TRBJ1-5	TGTGCCAGCAGCTTCGGACAGCCTTATAGCAATCAGCCCCAGCATTTT	CASSFGQPYSNQPQHF
.	TRBV7-2	.	TRBJ2-1	TGTGCCAGCAGCTTAGCCCCGTACAATGAGCAGTTCTTC	CASSLAPYNEQFF
.	TRBV10-3	.	TRBJ2-3	TGTGCCATCAGTGACAGGGGTGGGGATACGCAGTATTTT	CAISDRGGDTQYF
.	TRBV7-9	.	TRBJ1-2	TGTGCCAGCAGCGCCTCAGGGGTAGGCGGCTACACCTTC	CASSASGVGGYTF
.	TRBV10-3	TRBD1	TRBJ1-1	TGTGCCGCCCGCCAGGGACAGACGAACACTGAAGCTTTCTTT	CAARQGQTNTEAFF
.	TRBV4-1	TRBD2	TRBJ2-3	TGCGCCAGCAGCCAAGGCGTTAGACTAGCGAGTACAGATACGCAGTATTTT	CASSQGVRLASTDTQYF
.	TRBV5-4	TRBD1	TRBJ2-5	TGTGCCAGCAGCTCCACAGGGGGGGAGACCCAGTACTTC	CASSSTGGETQYF
.	TRBV19	TRBD1	TRBJ1-5	TGTGCCAGTAGCAGACAGGGAAATCAGCCCCAGCATTTT	CASSRQGNQPQHF
.	TRBV7-2	.	TRBJ2-3	TGTGCCAGCAGCCGCGGGGGCTACACCACAGATACGCAGTATTTT	CASSRGGYTTDTQYF
.	TRBV2	TRBD2	TRBJ2-2	TGTGCCTCCCTGAGGGGAGCGGGGGGAAACACCGGGGAGCTGTTTTTT	CASLRGAGGNTGELFF
.	TRBV7-6	TRBD2	TRBJ2-1	TGTGCCAGCAGCTTAGAACTGAGCGGGACGGGCTCTCTTCAGCAGTTCTTC	CASSLELSGTGSLQQFF
once	TRBV9	.	TRBJ1-2	TGTGCCAGCAGCGTCTATGAGTTCTATGGCTACACCTTC	CASSVYEFYGYTF
few	TRBV5-6	TRBD1	TRBJ2-7	TGTGCCAGCAGCTTGGCCCCGGGACAGAGCTACGAGCAGTACTTC	CASSLAPGQSYEQYF
.	TRBV28	.	TRBJ2-5	TGTGCCAGCAGTTTGAGGGTTTGGGAGGAGACCCAGTACTTC	CASSLRVWEETQYF
.	TRBV7-2	TRBD2	TRBJ2-7	TGTGCCAGCAGCCCAAGTGGGACTAGTTCCTACGAGCAGTACTTC	CASSPSGTSSYEQYF
.	TRBV28	.	TRBJ1-4	TGTGCCAGCAGTGCTTGGGGCGTTGAAAAACTGTTTTTT	CASSAWGVEKLFF
.	TRBV10-3	TRBD2	TRBJ2-3	TGTGCCATCAGTGAGTCGGAGCGGGAGACGCCAGATACGCAGTATTTT	CAISESERETPDTQYF
.	TRBV2	TRBD2	TRBJ2-7	TGTGCCAGCAGTGGGGGGACTAGCGGGCACTCCTACGAGCAGTACTTC	CASSGGTSGHSYEQYF
once	TRBV28	TRBD1	TRBJ1-2	TGTGCCAGCAGCCCGCCGGGCAGGGGGCACGGCTACACCTTC	CASSPPGRGHGYTF
few	TRBV30	.	TRBJ2-7	TGTGCCTGGAGTATATCGTCCGACGAGCAGTACTTC	CAWSISSDEQYF
.	TRBV7-2	.	TRBJ2-1	TGTGCCAGCAGCCTAGACGGGGGGCGCTGGAATGAGCAGTTCTTC	CASSLDGGRWNEQFF
few	TRBV12-5	.	TRBJ2-1	TGTGCTAGTGCTATCGGGACCTACAATGAGCAGTTCTTC	CASAIGTYNEQFF
.	TRBV5-1	.	TRBJ2-7	TGCGCCAGCAGGTTGGACACCCTTTCCTACGAGCAGTACTTC	CASRLDTLSYEQYF
once	TRBV29-1	TRBD2	TRBJ2-1	TGCAGCGTTGGGTCGACCTGGACTAGCGGGAGATGGGAGGGCAATGAGCAGTTCTTC	CSVGSTWTSGRWEGNEQFF
.	TRBV9	TRBD2	TRBJ2-7	TGTGCCAGCAGCTCCACCCCCGGGACTAGCTTAAGCTCCTACGAGCAGTACTTC	CASSSTPGTSLSSYEQYF
.	TRBV27	.	TRBJ2-7	TGTGCCAGCCGAGGGGCTAGCGTATTCTACGAGCAGTACTTC	CASRGASVFYEQYF
.	TRBV6-5	.	TRBJ1-1	TGTGCCAGCAGTTACTCGAACAGGGAGGGCACTGAAGCTTTCTTT	CASSYSNREGTEAFF
.	TRBV27	.	TRBJ2-7	TGTGCCAGCAGTTTGTACGGGTGGGGCGGATACGAGCAGTACTTC	CASSLYGWGGYEQYF
once	TRBV28	.	TRBJ2-7	TGTGCCAGCAGTTTGGGGGGTGGGTCGAGGTACGAGCAGTACTTC	CASSLGGGSRYEQYF
.	TRBV27	TRBD1	TRBJ2-6	TGTGCCAGCAGTTTATGGGACAGGCTAAGCTCTGGGGCCAACGTCCTGACTTTC	CASSLWDRLSSGANVLTF
.	TRBV2	TRBD2	TRBJ2-5	TGTGCCAGCAGTGAGCTAGCGGTACTAAACTTGTACCAAGAGACCCAGTACTTC	CASSELAVLNLYQETQYF
.	TRBV19	TRBD1	TRBJ1-1	TGTGCCAGTAGTATGACAGGGGACGAGACTGAAGCTTTCTTT	CASSMTGDETEAFF
.	TRBV5-6	TRBD1	TRBJ2-1	TGTGCCAGCAGCTCAGGGACAGGGGAAATTTACAATGAGCAGTTCTTC	CASSSGTGEIYNEQFF
.	TRBV7-2	.	TRBJ2-1	TGTGCCAGCAGCTTAGGACTAGTCTCCTACAATGAGCAGTTCTTC	CASSLGLVSYNEQFF
.	TRBV10-2	TRBD2	TRBJ2-1	TGCGCCACCCGACTAGCGGGAGACGGGCTTAATGAGCAGTTCTTC	CATRLAGDGLNEQFF
.	TRBV4-3	TRBD1	TRBJ1-2	TGCGCCAGCAGCGAAACCCAGGACAGGGGGCAAGGCTACACCTTC	CASSETQDRGQGYTF